This TCR beta chain emerged from a study of blood T cells in healthy people across ages. Alongside a J-beta primer mix, a sample-barcoded 5' primer served in a second PCR lasting about 7 to 12 cycles. MiXCR, applied by TCRdb to the 5' RACE reads, yields one record per CDR3 protein. The sample lists fewer than 2,000,000 distinct CDR3 sequences; about 39% were seen once. General observations from the study: Per million T cells, TCR beta diversity dropped roughly linearly as age increased.

Germline lookup yields CDR1 DFQATT and CDR2 SNEGSKA (reference sequence). This CDR3 comprises 15 residues. V was pared by 7 bases and J by 0 bases, with 17 bases between. About this clonotype itself: What it binds is not known.

This rearrangement joins TRBV20-1 to TRBJ2-3; D might be TRBD2 (7 bases). The sequencing sample was made of blood. This sequence originates from a human donor in good health. This chain's CDR3 is CSGGLGGPSTDTQYF. CDR3 in DNA: TGCAGTGGGGGACTGGGGGGGCCCAGCACAGATACGCAGTATTTT.